This T cell receptor (beta chain) was retrieved from a study of blood T cell repertoires in COVID-19. Study at large: Sites in the United States, Italy and Spain provided acute and convalescent COVID-19 samples. Nucleic acid was either cDNA or gDNA, and it came from T cells, B-cell-depleted T cells, or PBMCs.

Clones were sequenced by immunoSEQ multiplex PCR, and TCRdb holds only the in-frame ones, with some missing. In the table there are approximately 150,000 clones, 88% of which are singletons. In regard to this clone: A read error may produce the germline difference seen at one junction end.

Germline CDR1 and CDR2: DFQATT and SNEGSKA (reference sequence). CDR3 size: 11 residues. This sequence was found in a middle-aged man who had recovered from COVID-19. Material for sequencing was peripheral blood. The chain combines TRBV20-1 with TRBJ2-7, with a tentative D call TRBD1 (6 bases). The CDR3 loop is CSARPDRILLW. As DNA, the CDR3 is TGCAGTGCTAGACCCGACAGGATTTTACTGTGG.